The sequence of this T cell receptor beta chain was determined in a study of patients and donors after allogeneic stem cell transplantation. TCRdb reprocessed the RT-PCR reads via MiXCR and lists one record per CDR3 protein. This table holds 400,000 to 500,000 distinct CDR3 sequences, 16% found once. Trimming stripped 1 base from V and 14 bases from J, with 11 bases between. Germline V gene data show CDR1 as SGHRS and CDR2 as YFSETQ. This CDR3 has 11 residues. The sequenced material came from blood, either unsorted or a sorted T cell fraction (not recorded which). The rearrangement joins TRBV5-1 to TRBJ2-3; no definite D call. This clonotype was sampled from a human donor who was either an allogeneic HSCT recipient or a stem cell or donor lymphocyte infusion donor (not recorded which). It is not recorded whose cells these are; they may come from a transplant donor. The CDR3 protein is CASSLSSFRYF. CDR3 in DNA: TGCGCCAGCAGCTTGAGTTCCTTCCGGTATTTT. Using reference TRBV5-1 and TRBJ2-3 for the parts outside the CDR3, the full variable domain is KAGVTQTPRYLIKTRGQQVTLSCSPISGHRSVSWYQQTPGQGLQFLFEYFSETQRNKGNFPGRFSGRQFSNSRSEMNVSTLELGDSALYLCASSLSSFRYFGPGTRLTVL.